This entry lists 11 T cell receptor beta chains sequenced from one sample in a study of OX40 agonist ivuxolimab in advanced cancers. TCRdb's copy holds only in-frame clones and misses some; the assay was immunoSEQ multiplex PCR. The repertoire holds 100,000 to 150,000 clones, 93% seen once, with less than 0.2% in the top ten. The sequenced sample was CD4+ or CD8+ T cells sorted from blood, obtained in a trial of the OX40 agonist ivuxolimab. These receptors were collected from an adult with an advanced solid tumor such as melanoma, head and neck, liver or kidney cancer.

This rearrangement joins TRBV9 to TRBJ1-4, with D unresolved. Trimming took off 0 bases at V and 3 bases at J, with 18 bases between the two ends. The CDR3 consists of 18 residues. The V gene's germline CDR1 is SGDLS and CDR2 YYNGEE. In nucleotides, the CDR3 is TGTGCCAGCAGCGTAGGGCTTCGGGGAGGAAGAGCTAATGAAAAACTGTTTTTT. Translating gives CASSVGLRGGRANEKLFF.

V usage is TRBV28 and J usage is TRBJ1-4, with unresolved D. The CDR3 is 17 residues long. Germline V gene data show CDR1 as MDHEN and CDR2 as SYDVKM. The V end lost 3 bases, the J end lost 10 bases, and 24 bases lay between the germline ends. CDR3 in DNA: TGTGCCAGCAGTTTTCGTTTACCCAGGACCATTAAGGGAAAACTGTTTTTT. This sequence encodes CASSFRLPRTIKGKLFF.

V and J are TRBV5-3 and TRBJ1-1; D is undetermined. TRBV5-3 is classed as an ORF, of uncertain function. This CDR3 contains 13 residues. V lost 4 bases and J lost 0, with 7 bases in between. The CDR3 DNA follows: TGTGCCAGAAGCGTTCAAGTGAACACTGAAGCTTTCTTT. Its translation is CARSVQVNTEAFF.

The genes are TRBV7-9 and TRBJ1-4; 9 nucleotides align to TRBD1. Germline V gene sequence: CDR1 SEHNR, CDR2 FQNEAQ (reference sequence). The J segment lost 7 bases and the V segment lost 7 bases, leaving 10 bases of the junction unmatched. The CDR3 covers 15 residues. For the CDR3, the DNA is TGTGCCAGCACCCAAGATACGGACAGGGGTGAAAAACTGTTTTTT. It specifies CASTQDTDRGEKLFF.

The chain links TRBV6-1 to TRBJ1-1; D uncertain. The CDR3 consists of 12 residues. The ends were cut back, 9 bases at V and 0 bases at J, with 8 bases in the middle. Germline CDR1 reads MNHNS; CDR2 reads SASEGT. CDR3 DNA: TGTGCCAGTAGGATGTTGAACACTGAAGCTTTCTTT. Protein product: CASRMLNTEAFF.

J is TRBJ2-7 and V is TRBV14, with TRBD1 identical over 10 bases. This CDR3 has 16 residues. Trimming cost V 6 bases and J 5 bases; bases outside gene matches: 13. Germline CDR1 reads SGHDN; CDR2 reads FVKESK. CDR3: CASRLTGGAKDDEQYF. CDR3 sequence (DNA): TGTGCCAGCAGGTTGACAGGGGGCGCAAAGGACGACGAGCAGTACTTC.

J is TRBJ1-5 and V is TRBV6-1; D is perhaps TRBD1 (6 bases). The germline CDR1 and CDR2 sequences are MNHNS and SASEGT. The length of the CDR3 is 13 residues. V shed 7 bases and J shed 6 bases, with 13 bases lying between them. In DNA, the CDR3 is TGTGCCAGCATGAGGGGCAGGGGTCAGCCCCAGCATTTT. This encodes CASMRGRGQPQHF.

The chain recombines TRBV6-5 with TRBJ2-2; 8 nucleotides align to TRBD1. V lost 8 bases to trimming and J lost 2 bases; unmatched junction nucleotides: 4. This CDR3 is built from 14 residues. Germline assignment: CDR1 MNHEY and CDR2 SVGAGI. The CDR3, as DNA: TGTGCCAGCTTGGGACAGGCCAACACCGGGGAGCTGTTTTTT. Its protein is CASLGQANTGELFF.

The chain carries TRBV6-1 and TRBJ2-7; D is ambiguous. V was pared by 2 bases and J by 3 bases, with 8 bases between. This CDR3 contains 13 residues. Germline V CDR1 and CDR2: MNHNS, SASEGT. The CDR3 coding sequence is TGTGCCAGCAGTGAACCACCTTACTACGAGCAGTACTTC. Translated: CASSEPPYYEQYF.

The chain joins TRBV19 to TRBJ2-5, with 8 bases lining up with TRBD1. The CDR3 is 16 residues long. The V gene end was trimmed by 3 bases and the J gene end by 0 bases; junction bases not matched to a gene: 6. CDR1 is LNHDA and CDR2 is SQIVND in the germline V gene (reference sequence). In DNA, the CDR3 is TGTGCCAGTAGTATCGGGACAGGACTAAACCAAGAGACCCAGTACTTC. It translates to CASSIGTGLNQETQYF. Full variable domain (outside the CDR3, taken from reference TRBV19 and TRBJ2-5): DGGITQSPKYLFRKEGQNVTLSCEQNLNHDAMYWYRQDPGQGLRLIYYSQIVNDFQKGDIAEGYSVSREKKESFPLTVTSAQKNPTAFYLCASSIGTGLNQETQYFGPGTRLLVL.

The genes are TRBV6-1 and TRBJ1-6, with 8 bases identical to TRBD1. Trimming at V came to 4 bases and at J to 7 bases, leaving 6 bases not matched to a gene. Per the germline V gene, CDR1 is MNHNS and CDR2 is SASEGT. The CDR3 spans 15 residues. Here the CDR3 reads CASSGPTGENSPLHF. The CDR3 bases are TGTGCCAGCAGTGGCCCGACAGGGGAAAATTCACCCCTCCACTTT.